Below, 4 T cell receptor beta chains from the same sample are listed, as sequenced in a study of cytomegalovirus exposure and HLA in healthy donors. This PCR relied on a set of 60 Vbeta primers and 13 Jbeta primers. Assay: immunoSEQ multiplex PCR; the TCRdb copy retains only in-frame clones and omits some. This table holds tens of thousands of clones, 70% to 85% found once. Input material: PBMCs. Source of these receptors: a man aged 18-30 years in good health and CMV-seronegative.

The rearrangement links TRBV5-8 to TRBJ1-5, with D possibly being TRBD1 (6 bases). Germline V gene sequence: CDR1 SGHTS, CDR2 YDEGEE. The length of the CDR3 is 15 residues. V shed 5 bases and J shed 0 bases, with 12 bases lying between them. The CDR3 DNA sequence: TGTGCCAGCAGGCAGGGGACGCTTAGCAATCAGCCCCAGCATTTT. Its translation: CASRQGTLSNQPQHF.

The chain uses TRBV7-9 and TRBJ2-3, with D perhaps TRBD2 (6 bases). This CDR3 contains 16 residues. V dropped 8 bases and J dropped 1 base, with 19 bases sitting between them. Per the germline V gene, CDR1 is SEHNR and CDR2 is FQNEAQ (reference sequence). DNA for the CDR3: TGTGCCAGCCGCCCCCCAGATGGGGAGGGCACAGATACGCAGTATTTT. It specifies CASRPPDGEGTDTQYF.

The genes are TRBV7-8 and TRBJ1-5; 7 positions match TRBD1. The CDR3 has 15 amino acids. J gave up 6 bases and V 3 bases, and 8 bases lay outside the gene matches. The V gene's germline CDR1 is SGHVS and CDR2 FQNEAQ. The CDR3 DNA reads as TGTGCCAGCAGCTTCAGGGGGAAACTCGCTCAGCCCCAGCATTTT. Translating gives CASSFRGKLAQPQHF.

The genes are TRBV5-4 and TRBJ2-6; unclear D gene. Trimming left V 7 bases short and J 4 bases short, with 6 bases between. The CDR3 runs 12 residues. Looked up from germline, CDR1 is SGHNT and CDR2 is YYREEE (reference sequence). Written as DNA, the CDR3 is TGTGCCAGCCAGTTCGGGGCCAACGTCCTGACTTTC. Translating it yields CASQFGANVLTF.